This T cell receptor beta chain comes out of a study of cytomegalovirus exposure and HLA in healthy donors. The study's findings and limits: In most subjects, TCR beta sequences reportedly gave accurate predictions of HLA-A and HLA-B alleles.

At the time of sampling, donors were nominally healthy, though unrecorded immune exposures were likely. V gave up 8 bases and J gave up 9 bases, with 22 bases separating them. CDR1 is SNHLY and CDR2 is FYNNEI in the germline V gene. The CDR3 totals 14 residues. Both 60 Vbeta primers and 13 Jbeta primers went into the PCR. Profiled with immunoSEQ multiplex PCR; TCRdb holds only in-frame clones, not every one. The ten top clones account for approximately 2%, within a sample of just over 150,000 clones. Concerning this clone itself: Its antigen is not known.

Material: PBMCs. The chain links TRBV2 to TRBJ1-2; no firm D call. The receptor was isolated from a young man in good health and CMV-seronegative. In DNA, the CDR3 is TGTGCCAGCCTGCCTCAAGCGGGGTGGGGTAGCTACACCTTC. Its translation: CASLPQAGWGSYTF.